This T cell receptor (beta chain) is from a study of T cell responses to AZD1222 COVID-19 vaccine. Study-level findings and limits: Possibly, clonal diversity was underestimated; donors were largely white British and included more females. Every sample of the repertoires postdated the peak T cell response.

With respect to this clone: Its antigen is unknown.

Produced via immunoSEQ multiplex PCR; TCRdb's table is partial and in-frame only. The data hold over 200,000 clones, with roughly 94% observed a single time. Germline CDR1 reads SNHLY; CDR2 reads FYNNEI. The CDR3 spans 11 residues. V lost 7 bases and J lost 4, with 7 bases in between. The chain links TRBV2 to TRBJ1-1, with D perhaps matching TRBD1 (5 bases). Sequencing used peripheral blood, obtained 28 days after the second dose of the MenACWY control vaccine. This clonotype was obtained from an adult who received the MenACWY meningococcal vaccine as a control. DNA for the CDR3: TGTGCCAGCACGGGGCCCACTGAAGCTTTCTTT. Encoded protein: CASTGPTEAFF.